This TCR beta chain was documented in a study of T cell responses to AZD1222 COVID-19 vaccine. Study-level background: Second-dose groups at about 4 or about 12 weeks were pooled. Findings of the study overall: Donors, mostly white British, included more females; clonal diversity was possibly underestimated. Every sample of the repertoires postdated the peak T cell response. Vaccine-related CD4 TCRs covered spike, predominating at 160-218 and 743-854.

As concerns this clone: Its antigen is unidentified.

Clones were sequenced by immunoSEQ multiplex PCR, and TCRdb holds only the in-frame ones, with some missing. The table shows roughly 100,000 clones, with under 90% occurring only once. This CDR3 is 12 amino acids long. With 4 bases clipped from V and 8 bases from J, the junction kept 3 bases outside the gene matches. CDR1 SGDLS and CDR2 YYNGEE come from the germline V gene. The chain has TRBV9 and TRBJ1-2; 9 bases are shared with TRBD1. The source of this sequence is an adult in good health. Here the sequenced sample was peripheral blood, taken on day 0 of AZD1222 vaccination. The CDR3: CASSLDRGGYTF. As DNA, the CDR3 is TGTGCCAGCAGCTTGGACAGGGGCGGCTACACCTTC.